This is a list of T cell receptor beta chains from one sample in a study of cytomegalovirus exposure and HLA in healthy donors. Sequencing used immunoSEQ multiplex PCR; TCRdb keeps in-frame clones, though not all of them. The sample comprises about 56,000 clones, 93% of which are singletons, and more than 1.5% rests with the top ten. The sample comprised PBMCs. These receptors were obtained from a woman younger than 30 in good health and CMV-seropositive. The CDR3 runs from the conserved cysteine through the conserved F or W. A D gene is named only where the DNA matches it firmly. Not all rows give a size; the values are once, few, many and, for expanded clones, a class.

V	J	size	D	CDR3	DNA
TRBV7-2	TRBJ2-7	NA	TRBD1	CASSLGQGVRYEQYF	TGTGCCAGCAGCTTGGGACAGGGTGTTCGGTACGAGCAGTACTTC
TRBV6-5	TRBJ2-7	NA	TRBD1	CASSYRPGTGWEQYF	TGTGCCAGCAGTTACAGGCCCGGGACAGGGTGGGAGCAGTACTTC
TRBV9	TRBJ2-7	NA	NA	CASSGEQGRLYEQYF	TGTGCCAGCAGCGGGGAACAGGGTAGGCTCTACGAGCAGTACTTC
TRBV28	TRBJ1-2	NA	NA	CASSLVGALYGYTF	TGTGCCAGCAGTTTAGTGGGGGCCCTATATGGCTACACCTTC
TRBV29-1	TRBJ1-2	NA	NA	CSVSTGQQANYGYTF	TGCAGCGTCTCAACGGGTCAACAAGCTAACTATGGCTACACCTTC
TRBV30	TRBJ1-2	NA	TRBD1	CAWTTGLNGYTF	TGTGCCTGGACGACAGGGCTTAATGGCTACACCTTC
TRBV25-1	TRBJ2-3	NA	NA	CASSESGGDTQYF	TGTGCCAGCAGTGAATCAGGAGGGGATACGCAGTATTTT
TRBV27	TRBJ2-3	NA	TRBD2	CASSETSPDTQYF	TGTGCCAGCAGTGAGACTAGCCCAGATACGCAGTATTTT
TRBV7-9	TRBJ1-2	NA	NA	CASSLEGGLPYGYTF	TGTGCCAGCAGCTTAGAAGGGGGACTACCCTATGGCTACACCTTC
TRBV30	TRBJ1-6	NA	NA	CAWGLQGNSPLHF	TGTGCCTGGGGTTTGCAGGGAAATTCACCCCTCCACTTT
TRBV2	TRBJ2-7	NA	NA	CASSTATYEQYF	TGTGCCAGCAGTACAGCTACCTACGAGCAGTACTTC
TRBV7-9	TRBJ1-4	NA	NA	CASSLGGAEKLFF	TGTGCCAGCAGCTTAGGGGGAGCCGAAAAACTGTTTTTT
TRBV7-9	TRBJ2-2	NA	NA	CASSLWQTNTGELFF	TGTGCCAGCAGCTTATGGCAAACGAACACCGGGGAGCTGTTTTTT
TRBV7-9	TRBJ1-1	once	TRBD1	CASSLADRWNTEAFF	TGTGCCAGCAGCTTAGCGGACAGGTGGAACACTGAAGCTTTCTTT
TRBV7-9	TRBJ1-1	NA	NA	CASSFTVNTEAFF	TGTGCCAGCAGCTTTACGGTGAACACTGAAGCTTTCTTT
TRBV7-8	TRBJ2-7	NA	TRBD1	CASSLVGQGEGYEQYF	TGTGCCAGCAGCTTAGTTGGGCAGGGGGAAGGCTACGAGCAGTACTTC
TRBV30	TRBJ1-4	NA	TRBD1	CAWSVPQGTVAIF	TGTGCCTGGAGTGTACCCCAGGGGACAGTGGCTATTTTT
TRBV6-1	TRBJ1-6	NA	NA	CAGDRTYNSPLHF	TGTGCCGGCGACAGGACCTATAATTCACCCCTCCACTTT
TRBV2	TRBJ2-3	few	TRBD1	CASSGMTGTTDTQYF	TGTGCCAGCAGTGGAATGACAGGGACCACAGATACGCAGTATTTT
TRBV7-9	TRBJ2-7	NA	TRBD2	CASSLRGEGYEQYF	TGTGCCAGCAGCTTACGGGGGGAGGGTTACGAGCAGTACTTC
TRBV9	TRBJ2-3	NA	TRBD2	CASSAGGGGTDTQYF	TGTGCCAGCAGCGCTGGCGGGGGGGGCACAGATACGCAGTATTTT
TRBV6-6	TRBJ1-1	NA	NA	CASSYDVSSGAFF	TGTGCCAGCAGTTACGATGTCTCCTCGGGAGCTTTCTTT
TRBV11-2	TRBJ2-7	NA	TRBD2	CASSLNSGGYYEQYF	TGTGCCAGCAGCTTAAATAGCGGGGGGTACTACGAGCAGTACTTC